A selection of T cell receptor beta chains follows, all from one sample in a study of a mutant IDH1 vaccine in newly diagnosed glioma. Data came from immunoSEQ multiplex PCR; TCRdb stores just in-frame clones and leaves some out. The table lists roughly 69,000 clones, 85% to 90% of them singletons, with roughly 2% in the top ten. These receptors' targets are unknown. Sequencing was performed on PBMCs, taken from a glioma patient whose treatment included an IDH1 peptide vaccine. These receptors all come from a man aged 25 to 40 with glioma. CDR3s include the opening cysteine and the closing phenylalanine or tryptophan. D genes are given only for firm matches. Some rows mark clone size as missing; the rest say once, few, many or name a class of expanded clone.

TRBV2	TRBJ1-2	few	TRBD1	TGTGCCAGTTACACAGGGGATGGCTACACCTTC	CASYTGDGYTF
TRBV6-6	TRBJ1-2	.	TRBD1	TGTGCCAGCAGTTACTCGCACACAACAGGGGGCGATGGCTACACCTTC	CASSYSHTTGGDGYTF
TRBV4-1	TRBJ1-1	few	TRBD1	TGCGCCAGCAGCCAAGATACTAGGGGGCACACTGAAGCTTTCTTT	CASSQDTRGHTEAFF
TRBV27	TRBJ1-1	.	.	TGTGCCAGCAGTTTATCCGGGACATCCAGCACTGAAGCTTTCTTT	CASSLSGTSSTEAFF
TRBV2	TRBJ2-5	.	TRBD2	TGTGCCAGCACGGGGGGACCCCAAGAGACCCAGTACTTC	CASTGGPQETQYF
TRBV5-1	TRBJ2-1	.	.	TGCGCCAGCAGCTTACAGACTTCCAGCTCCTACAATGAGCAGTTCTTC	CASSLQTSSSYNEQFF
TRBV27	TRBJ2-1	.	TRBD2	TGTGCCAGCAGTTTTTTGTCTAGCGGGGGAGCTTACAATGAGCAGTTCTTC	CASSFLSSGGAYNEQFF
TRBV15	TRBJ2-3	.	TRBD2	TGTGCCACCAGCATGGGGGGGGACACAGATACGCAGTATTTT	CATSMGGDTDTQYF
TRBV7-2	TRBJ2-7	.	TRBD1	TGTGCCAGTTCCCCACTTAGGGACAGGGTTTATGAGCAGTACTTC	CASSPLRDRVYEQYF
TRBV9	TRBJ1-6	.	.	TGTGCCAGCAGCGCCCACTCTCAGGGGACCAATTCACCCCTCCACTTT	CASSAHSQGTNSPLHF